The T cell receptor (beta chain) described here comes from a study of cytomegalovirus exposure and HLA in healthy donors. Overall study findings and caveats: TCR beta chain V- and J-gene trimming was linked, in a later analysis, to a missense variant in DCLRE1C.

Concerning this clone: Its antigen remains unknown. The junction departs from the called germline gene at one end, perhaps through a read error.

PCR primers comprised 60 Vbeta and 13 Jbeta primers. Sequencing was performed with immunoSEQ multiplex PCR; in TCRdb, only in-frame clones are kept and a portion is missing. The sample records around 120,000 clones, 75% to 85% being singletons. The specimen was PBMCs. The origin of this receptor is a man aged 45-60 years in good health and CMV-seronegative.

This CDR3 is CSSSLARGDYGYTF. CDR3 in DNA: TGTTCCAGCAGCTTGGCCAGGGGCGACTATGGCTACACCTTC. The chain joins TRBV7-9 to TRBJ1-2; D might be TRBD1 (6 bases). Germline V gives CDR1 SEHNR, CDR2 FQNEAQ (reference sequence). CDR3 size: 14 residues.